These T cell receptor beta chains were read from a single sample in a study of monozygotic twins with inflammatory bowel disease. TCRdb re-called the 5' RACE reads, yielding one record per CDR3 amino acid sequence without DNA. Its listing shows some 330,000 distinct CDR3 sequences. The sequencing input was blood. Every receptor here comes from a human donor with ulcerative colitis or Crohn's disease, or a healthy co-twin of an affected twin (not recorded which). The CDR3 runs from the conserved cysteine through the conserved F or W. The order of the fields is V gene, J gene, CDR3 protein.

>TRBV20-1|TRBJ1-5
CSARPQGIPNQPQHF
>TRBV12-3/TRBV12-4|TRBJ2-7
CASSFRTSGASPLF
>TRBV14|TRBJ2-1
CASSQNSGTGFPAFF
>TRBV6-5|TRBJ2-3
CASSYETGRAGGLSTQYF
>TRBV29-1|TRBJ2-2
CSVGQNTGELFF
>TRBV12-3/TRBV12-4|TRBJ2-5
CASSFGRTANFQETQYF
>TRBV28|TRBJ2-1
CASNKIRGNEQFF
>TRBV28|TRBJ1-3
CASSSGGGSGNTIYF
>TRBV5-1|TRBJ2-5
CASSPAGGLIQETQYF
>TRBV5-1|TRBJ1-5
CASSLGDRSDQPQHF
>TRBV30|TRBJ2-1
CAWSARQGQEEFF
>TRBV2|TRBJ2-2
CASSRQGASVGELFF
>TRBV6-2/TRBV6-3|TRBJ2-1
CASSQTRRGSYNEQFF
>TRBV29-1|TRBJ2-7
CSVDGTAEGSYEQYF
>TRBV9|TRBJ2-3
CASSVSGGTDTQYF
>TRBV7-2|TRBJ2-1
CASSSHDRTGRNEQFF
>TRBV20-1|TRBJ2-7
CSAGGGATYEQYF
>TRBV12-3/TRBV12-4|TRBJ2-7
CASSGGGTGPIGDYEQYF
>TRBV14|TRBJ2-2
CASSQRLAGDLAGELFF
>TRBV28|TRBJ2-7
CASSLFQRGSYEQYF
>TRBV5-1|TRBJ1-2
CASSIEDRAYGYSF
>TRBV27|TRBJ2-3
CASSRRLSTDTQYF
>TRBV11-2|TRBJ2-1
CASRSGGGLQQFF
>TRBV28|TRBJ2-1
CASNPLAGVGQFF
>TRBV7-9|TRBJ1-5
CASSQGTGSDQPQHF
>TRBV29-1|TRBJ2-2
CSVDRQGTGELFF
>TRBV11-2|TRBJ2-3
CASSSSRGGKVIVDTQYF
>TRBV24-1|TRBJ2-7
CATSDSREAYEQYF
>TRBV24-1|TRBJ2-1
CATRVGRSSYNEQFF
>TRBV5-1|TRBJ1-1
CASSLTPRGPNTEAFF
>TRBV5-1|TRBJ2-1
CASSFIQQSYNEQFF
>TRBV7-9|TRBJ1-6
CASSLSGSDYNSPLHF
>TRBV5-1|TRBJ2-7
CASSLETSSYEQYF
>TRBV5-1|TRBJ2-7
CASSLLQPGGYEQYF
>TRBV6-1|TRBJ1-6
CANQDRGNSPLHF
>TRBV28|TRBJ2-1
CASRQDRVRNEQFF
>TRBV5-1|TRBJ2-1
CASNPGQGIGGDAIFSYNEQFF
>TRBV5-1|TRBJ2-1
CASSPGQGNNEQFF